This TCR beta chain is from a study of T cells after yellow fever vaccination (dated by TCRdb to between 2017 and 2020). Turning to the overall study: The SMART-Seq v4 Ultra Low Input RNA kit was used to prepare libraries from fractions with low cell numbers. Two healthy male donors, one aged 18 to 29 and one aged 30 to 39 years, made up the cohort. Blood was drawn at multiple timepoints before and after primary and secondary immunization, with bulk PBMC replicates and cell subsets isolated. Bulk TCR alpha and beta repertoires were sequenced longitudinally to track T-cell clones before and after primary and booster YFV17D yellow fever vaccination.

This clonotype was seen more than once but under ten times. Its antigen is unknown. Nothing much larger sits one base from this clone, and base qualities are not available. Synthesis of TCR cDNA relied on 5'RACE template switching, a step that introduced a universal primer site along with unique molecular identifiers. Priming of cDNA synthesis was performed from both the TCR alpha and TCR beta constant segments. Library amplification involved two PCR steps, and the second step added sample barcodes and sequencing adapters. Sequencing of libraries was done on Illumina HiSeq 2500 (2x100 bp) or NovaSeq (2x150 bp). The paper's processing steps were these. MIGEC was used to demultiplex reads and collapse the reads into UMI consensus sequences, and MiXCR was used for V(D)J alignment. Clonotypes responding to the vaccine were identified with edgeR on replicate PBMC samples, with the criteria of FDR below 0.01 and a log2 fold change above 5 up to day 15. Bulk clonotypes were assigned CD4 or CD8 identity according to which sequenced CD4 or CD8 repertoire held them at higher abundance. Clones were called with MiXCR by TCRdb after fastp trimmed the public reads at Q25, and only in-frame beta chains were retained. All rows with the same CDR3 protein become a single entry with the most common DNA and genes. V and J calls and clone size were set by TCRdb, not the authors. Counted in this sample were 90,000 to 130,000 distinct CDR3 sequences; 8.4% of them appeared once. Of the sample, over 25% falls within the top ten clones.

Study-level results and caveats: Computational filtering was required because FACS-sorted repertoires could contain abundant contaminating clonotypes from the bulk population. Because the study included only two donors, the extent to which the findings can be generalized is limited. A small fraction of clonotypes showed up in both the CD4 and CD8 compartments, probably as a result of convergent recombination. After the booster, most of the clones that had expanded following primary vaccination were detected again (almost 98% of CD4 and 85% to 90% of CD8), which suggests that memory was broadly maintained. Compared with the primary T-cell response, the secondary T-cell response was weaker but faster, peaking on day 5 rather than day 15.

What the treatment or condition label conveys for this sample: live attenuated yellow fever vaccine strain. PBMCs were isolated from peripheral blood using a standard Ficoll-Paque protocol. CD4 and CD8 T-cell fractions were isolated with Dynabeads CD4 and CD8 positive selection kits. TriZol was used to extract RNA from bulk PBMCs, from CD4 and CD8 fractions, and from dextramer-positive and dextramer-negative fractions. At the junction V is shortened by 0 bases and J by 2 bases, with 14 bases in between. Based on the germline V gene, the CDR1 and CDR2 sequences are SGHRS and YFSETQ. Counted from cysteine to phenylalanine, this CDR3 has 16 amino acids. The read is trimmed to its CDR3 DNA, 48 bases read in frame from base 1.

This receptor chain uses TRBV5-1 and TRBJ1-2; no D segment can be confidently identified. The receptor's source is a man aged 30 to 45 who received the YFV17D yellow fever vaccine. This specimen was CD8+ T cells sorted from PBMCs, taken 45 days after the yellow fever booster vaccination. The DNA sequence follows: TGCGCCAGCAGCTTGGATCTGCGTGGACTGAACTATGGCTACACCTTC. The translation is CASSLDLRGLNYGYTF.